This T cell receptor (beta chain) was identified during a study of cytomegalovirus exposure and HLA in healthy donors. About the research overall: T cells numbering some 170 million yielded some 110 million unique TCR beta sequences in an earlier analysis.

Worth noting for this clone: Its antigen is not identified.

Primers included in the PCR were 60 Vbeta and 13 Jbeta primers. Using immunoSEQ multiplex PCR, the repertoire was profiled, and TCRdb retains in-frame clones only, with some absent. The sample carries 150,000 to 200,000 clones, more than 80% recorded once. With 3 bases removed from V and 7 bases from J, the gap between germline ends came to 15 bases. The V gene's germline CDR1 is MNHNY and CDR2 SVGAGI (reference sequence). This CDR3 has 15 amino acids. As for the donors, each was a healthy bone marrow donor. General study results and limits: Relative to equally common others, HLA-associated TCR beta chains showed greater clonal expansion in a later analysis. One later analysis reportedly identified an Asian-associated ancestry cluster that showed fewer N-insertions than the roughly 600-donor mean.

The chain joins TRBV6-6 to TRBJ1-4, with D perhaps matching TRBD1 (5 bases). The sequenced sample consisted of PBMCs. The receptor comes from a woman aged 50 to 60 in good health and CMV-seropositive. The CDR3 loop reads CASSYDPTGGEKLFF. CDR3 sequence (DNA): TGTGCCAGCAGTTATGATCCGACCGGGGGTGAAAAACTGTTTTTT.